The T cell receptor (beta chain) under discussion was sequenced for a study of CD8+ T cells in alopecia areata. Worth noting for this clone: Antigen specificity is unknown.

Study-wide points: Researchers report lesional scalp, most notably alopecia totalis/universalis, outstripped normal scalp in clonality.

The sorting of PBMCs gave CD4+ and CD8+ T cells. RNA extraction was followed by reverse transcription into cDNA, which acted as the sequencing template. Profiling relied on immunoSEQ multiplex PCR, and the TCRdb table lists in-frame clones only, not all of them. The sample has 130,000 to 150,000 clones, 62% seen once; the top ten hold roughly a third. This CDR3 is 13 amino acids long. Trimming took 6 bases from V and 5 from J, leaving 14 bases between them. Germline CDR1 and CDR2: SQVTM and ANQGSEA. What was sequenced was CD8+ T cells sorted from blood. The receptor's source is a human donor in good health. This chain connects TRBV29-1 to TRBJ2-1; tentatively, D is TRBD1 or TRBD2 (5 bases each). CDR3: CSVYPGANNEQFF. In DNA, the CDR3 is TGCAGCGTCTACCCCGGGGCGAACAATGAGCAGTTCTTC.